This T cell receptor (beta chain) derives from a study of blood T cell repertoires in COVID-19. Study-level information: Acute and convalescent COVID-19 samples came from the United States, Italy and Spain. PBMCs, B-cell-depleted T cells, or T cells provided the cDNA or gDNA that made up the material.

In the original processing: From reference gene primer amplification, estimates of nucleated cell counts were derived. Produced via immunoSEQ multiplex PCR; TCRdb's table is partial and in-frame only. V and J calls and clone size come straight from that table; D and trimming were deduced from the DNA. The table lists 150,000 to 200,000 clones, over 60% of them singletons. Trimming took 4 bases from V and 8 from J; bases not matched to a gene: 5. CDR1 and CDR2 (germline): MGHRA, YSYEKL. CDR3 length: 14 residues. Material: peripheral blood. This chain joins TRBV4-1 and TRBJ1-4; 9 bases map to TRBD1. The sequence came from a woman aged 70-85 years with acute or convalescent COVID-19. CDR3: CASSRGQGEEKLFF. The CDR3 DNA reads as TGCGCCAGCAGCCGGGGACAGGGAGAAGAAAAACTGTTTTTT.